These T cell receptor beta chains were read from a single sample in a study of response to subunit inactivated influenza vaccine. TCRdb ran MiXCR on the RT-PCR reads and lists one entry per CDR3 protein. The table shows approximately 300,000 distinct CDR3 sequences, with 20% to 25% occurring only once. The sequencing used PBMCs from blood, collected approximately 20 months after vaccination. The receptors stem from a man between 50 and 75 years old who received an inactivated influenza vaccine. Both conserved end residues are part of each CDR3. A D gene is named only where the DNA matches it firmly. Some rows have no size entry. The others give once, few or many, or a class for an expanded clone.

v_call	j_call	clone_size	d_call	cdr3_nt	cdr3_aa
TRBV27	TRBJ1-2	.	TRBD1	TGTGCCAGCAGTTTATCGTGGACAGGGAACTATGGCTACACCTTC	CASSLSWTGNYGYTF
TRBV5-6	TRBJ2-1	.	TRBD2	TGTGCCAGCAGCCCCAATCCCGCTAGCGGGAGGCCTTCCTACAATGAGCAGTTCTTC	CASSPNPASGRPSYNEQFF
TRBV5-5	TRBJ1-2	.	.	TGTGCCAGCAGCCTGGGAGGACAGCCCTATGGCTACACCTTC	CASSLGGQPYGYTF
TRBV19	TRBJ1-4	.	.	TGTGCCACCCGGGCCAGGACTAATGAAAAACTGTTTTTT	CATRARTNEKLFF
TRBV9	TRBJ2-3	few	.	TGTGCCAGCAGCATCCCCCCTAGCACAGATACGCAGTATTTT	CASSIPPSTDTQYF
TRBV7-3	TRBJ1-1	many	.	TGTGCCAGCAGCCCCTCACATGGAGGCGGGGCTTTCTTT	CASSPSHGGGAFF
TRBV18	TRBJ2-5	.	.	TGTGCCAGCTCACCACCCTGGGGTCAAGAGACCCAGTACTTC	CASSPPWGQETQYF
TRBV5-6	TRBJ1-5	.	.	TGTGCCAGCAGCTTTATAGGGGGGCCCCAGCATTTT	CASSFIGGPQHF
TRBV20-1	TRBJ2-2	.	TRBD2	TGCAGTGCTGGGGGACTAGCGGGAGTTCTCGGGGAGCTGTTTTTT	CSAGGLAGVLGELFF
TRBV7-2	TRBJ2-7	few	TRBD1	TGTGCCAGCAGCTATGCGGGACAGGGCCTTTACGAGCAGTACTTC	CASSYAGQGLYEQYF
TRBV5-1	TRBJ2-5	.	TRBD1	TGCGCCAGCAATGAGACCCCGTGGGACAGTACCCCGGAGACCCAGTACTTC	CASNETPWDSTPETQYF
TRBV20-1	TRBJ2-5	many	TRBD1	TGCAGTGCTAGCCCCCGGGACAGGGGCCAAGAGACCCAGTACTTC	CSASPRDRGQETQYF
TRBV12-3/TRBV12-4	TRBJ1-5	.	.	TGTGCCAGCAGTTTAGGACAGATCGGCAATCAGCCCCAGCATTTT	CASSLGQIGNQPQHF
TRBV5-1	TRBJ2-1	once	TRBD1	TGCGCCAGCAGCTCCTTCGGGACAGGGGGGAATGAGCAGTTCTTC	CASSSFGTGGNEQFF
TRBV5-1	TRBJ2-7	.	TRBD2	TGCGCCAGCAGCTTTGGACTAGCGGCGAGCTCCTACGAGCAGTACTTC	CASSFGLAASSYEQYF
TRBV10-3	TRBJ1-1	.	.	TGTGCCATCAGTGTTGCGGACAACACTGAAGCTTTCTTT	CAISVADNTEAFF
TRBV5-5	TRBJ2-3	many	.	TGTGCCAGCAGCTTGGGGGTTCCGCAGTATTTT	CASSLGVPQYF
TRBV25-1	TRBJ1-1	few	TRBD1	TGTGCCAGCAGAGCAACAGGGGGCACTGAAGCTTTCTTT	CASRATGGTEAFF
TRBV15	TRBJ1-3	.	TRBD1	TGTGCCACCAGCAGGGACAGGGCTGGAAACACCATATATTTT	CATSRDRAGNTIYF
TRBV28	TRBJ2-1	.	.	TGTGCCAGCAGTTGGTTACATGAGCAGTTCTTC	CASSWLHEQFF
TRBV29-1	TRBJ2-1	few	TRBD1	TGCAGCGTTGAAGACAGGGGGATGTACAATGAGCAGTTCTTC	CSVEDRGMYNEQFF
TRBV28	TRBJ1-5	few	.	TGTGCCAGCAGTTTATGGGCGGGGAAACGTATCAATCAGCCCCAGCATTTT	CASSLWAGKRINQPQHF
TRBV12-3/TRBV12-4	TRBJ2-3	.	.	TGTGCCAGCAGTTTATCATCCACCAAGGCAGATACGCAGTATTTT	CASSLSSTKADTQYF
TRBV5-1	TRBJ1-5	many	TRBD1	TGCGCCAGCAGCCTCACAGGGGATGACAATCAGCCCCAGCATTTT	CASSLTGDDNQPQHF